A selection of T cell receptor beta chains follows, all from one sample in a study of T cells in tumors after PD-1 blockade. Produced via immunoSEQ multiplex PCR; TCRdb's table is partial and in-frame only. The sample carries about 48,000 clones, about 85% recorded once. Specimen: PBMCs, collected before anti-PD-1 treatment. Receptors originate from a human donor with basal cell carcinoma. The CDR3 runs from the conserved cysteine through the conserved F or W. The D gene is left open where the match is weak. Only some rows state a clone size, as once, few, many or a class for expanded clones.

TRBJ2-7 TRBD1 once TRBV5-1 TGCGCCAGCAGCTTGGATAACAGGGGATTCTACTCCTACGAGCAGTACTTC CASSLDNRGFYSYEQYF
TRBJ1-6 TRBD1 few TRBV18 TGTGCCAGCTCACCTTTAGCTTTGACAGGGGGCTCTAATTCACCCCTCCACTTT CASSPLALTGGSNSPLHF
TRBJ2-1 NA NA TRBV19 TGTGCCAGTTCGACAACCGTCCTTTTTGGTGAGCAGTTCTTC CASSTTVLFGEQFF
TRBJ2-3 NA NA TRBV2 TGTGCCAGCAGTCTCCAAGGGGGTCAGCGAGTCACAGATACGCAGTATTTT CASSLQGGQRVTDTQYF
TRBJ1-1 NA few TRBV2 TGTGCCAGCAGCCCGCGGGGGACATTGAACACTGAAGCTTTCTTT CASSPRGTLNTEAFF
TRBJ2-7 TRBD1 NA TRBV5-1 TGCGCCAGCAGCTTTACAGGGGTCGAGCAGTACTTC CASSFTGVEQYF
TRBJ1-2 TRBD1 once TRBV5-4 TGTGCCAGCAGATGGACAGGGGGCGACTATGGCTACACCTTC CASRWTGGDYGYTF
TRBJ1-1 NA NA TRBV5-1 TGCGCCAGCAGCTTGGAAGGGGGTGGCACTGAAGCTTTCTTT CASSLEGGGTEAFF
TRBJ2-5 NA once TRBV5-3 TGTGCCAGAAGCTTGGGGAGAGGTTGGACCCAGTACTTC CARSLGRGWTQYF
TRBJ1-1 NA NA TRBV4-1 TGCGCCAGCAGCCAAGATTCGGGTAACACTGAAGCTTTCTTT CASSQDSGNTEAFF
TRBJ1-6 TRBD1 NA TRBV14 TGTGCCAGCAGCCGGACAGGAGGTAATTCACCCCTCCACTTT CASSRTGGNSPLHF
TRBJ2-5 TRBD2 NA TRBV6-1 TGTGCCAGCAGTGACTATAGCGGGGGGAATCGAGAGACCCAGTACTTC CASSDYSGGNRETQYF
TRBJ1-5 NA NA TRBV30 TGTGCCTGGGGGAGGGAGGGACTATATAGCAATCAGCCCCAGCATTTT CAWGREGLYSNQPQHF
TRBJ2-7 TRBD1 few TRBV30 TGTGCCTGGAGTGTAGGGCCCTCCTCACAGGGGCGCTACGAGCAGTACTTC CAWSVGPSSQGRYEQYF
TRBJ1-2 NA NA TRBV4-1 TGCGCCAGCAGCCAGCCCTCCGCTTCCAGACAGAGCTATGGCTACACCTTC CASSQPSASRQSYGYTF
TRBJ2-7 NA NA TRBV27 TGTGCCAGCAGTAGGGGAAAGAGCTCCTACGAGCAGTACTTC CASSRGKSSYEQYF
TRBJ2-7 TRBD1 NA TRBV2 TGTGCCAGCTCGCGGATTGGGACAGGGGGCGACGAGCAGTACTTC CASSRIGTGGDEQYF
TRBJ2-7 TRBD1 NA TRBV9 TGTGCCAGCAGCGTAAGACAGGGGGTGGACGAGCAGTACTTC CASSVRQGVDEQYF
TRBJ2-3 NA few TRBV19 TGTGCCAGTACCTCGGGCAGCTCCTACACAGATACGCAGTATTTT CASTSGSSYTDTQYF
TRBJ2-3 NA NA TRBV18 TGTGCCAGCTCACCATCACAGGGACGCCGCACAGATACGCAGTATTTT CASSPSQGRRTDTQYF
TRBJ2-3 TRBD2 NA TRBV7-2 TGTGCCAGCAGCTTTTACGGGGGGGCAACAGATACGCAGTATTTT CASSFYGGATDTQYF
TRBJ1-6 NA few TRBV4-2 TGTGCCAGCAGCCAAGATACGTATAATTCACCCCTCCACTTT CASSQDTYNSPLHF
TRBJ1-2 NA NA TRBV19 TGTGCCAGTAGTATTGGGGCCCCTGGGTATGGCTACACCTTC CASSIGAPGYGYTF
TRBJ1-4 NA NA TRBV29-1 TGCAGCGTTGCTTCACCTGGGGAAAAACTGTTTTTT CSVASPGEKLFF
TRBJ2-1 NA NA TRBV4-2 TGTGCCAGCAGCCATTACGGGGGAAGCAATGAGCAGTTCTTC CASSHYGGSNEQFF
TRBJ1-2 NA NA TRBV19 TGTGCCAGTAGTATTGAACAGGGCTATGGCTACACCTTC CASSIEQGYGYTF
TRBJ2-2 TRBD1 once TRBV5-4 TGTGCCAGCAGCAAAGCAGGGGGCGCCGGCGGGGAGCTGTTTTTT CASSKAGGAGGELFF
TRBJ1-2 TRBD1 NA TRBV28 TGTGCCAGCAGTTTACCAGGACAGGGCCATGGCTACACCTTC CASSLPGQGHGYTF
TRBJ2-7 TRBD1 NA TRBV7-9 TGTGCCAGCAGCGCCCCCGGACAGGGCTTTTACGAGCAGTACTTC CASSAPGQGFYEQYF
TRBJ2-3 NA NA TRBV14 TGTGCCAGCAGCCAAGATAGAGGTACACCAAGGGGTACGCAGTATTTT CASSQDRGTPRGTQYF
TRBJ1-4 TRBD1 once TRBV18 TGTGCCAGCTCACCGTTCCCGGGACAGGGGCCAATCAATGAAAAACTGTTTTTT CASSPFPGQGPINEKLFF
TRBJ2-2 TRBD2 NA TRBV19 TGTGCCAGTAGTATAACGCGGGGGGCCTACACCGGGGAGCTGTTTTTT CASSITRGAYTGELFF
TRBJ2-7 NA NA TRBV14 TGTGCCAGCAGCCAAGATCTACGGCGAGTAGGAGGCTCCTACGAGCAGTACTTC CASSQDLRRVGGSYEQYF
TRBJ2-1 TRBD1 NA TRBV5-6 TGTGCCAGCAGCTTTAACAACAGGGGCAATGAGCAGTTCTTC CASSFNNRGNEQFF
TRBJ1-1 NA NA TRBV10-3 TGTGCCATCAGAGCATCGGACACTGAAGCTTTCTTT CAIRASDTEAFF
TRBJ2-1 NA NA TRBV13 TGTGCCAGCAGCTTAGAAGGGCTATCCAATGAGCAGTTCTTC CASSLEGLSNEQFF
TRBJ2-3 NA NA TRBV6-5 TGTGCCAGCAGATTCGACTGGAGCACAGATACGCAGTATTTT CASRFDWSTDTQYF
TRBJ2-7 NA NA TRBV5-1 TGCGCCAGCAGCTTGGGGCAGTCGGGTACCTACTACGAGCAGTACTTC CASSLGQSGTYYEQYF
TRBJ2-1 NA NA TRBV15 TGTGCCACCAGCAGCGGGGTAGGAGAGCAGTTCTTC CATSSGVGEQFF
TRBJ1-2 NA few TRBV7-9 TGTGCCAGCAGCTTACTAGAATCCTTCTATGGCTACACCTTC CASSLLESFYGYTF
TRBJ1-1 TRBD1 NA TRBV15 TGTGCCACGGGACAGGGGATGAACACTGAAGCTTTCTTT CATGQGMNTEAFF